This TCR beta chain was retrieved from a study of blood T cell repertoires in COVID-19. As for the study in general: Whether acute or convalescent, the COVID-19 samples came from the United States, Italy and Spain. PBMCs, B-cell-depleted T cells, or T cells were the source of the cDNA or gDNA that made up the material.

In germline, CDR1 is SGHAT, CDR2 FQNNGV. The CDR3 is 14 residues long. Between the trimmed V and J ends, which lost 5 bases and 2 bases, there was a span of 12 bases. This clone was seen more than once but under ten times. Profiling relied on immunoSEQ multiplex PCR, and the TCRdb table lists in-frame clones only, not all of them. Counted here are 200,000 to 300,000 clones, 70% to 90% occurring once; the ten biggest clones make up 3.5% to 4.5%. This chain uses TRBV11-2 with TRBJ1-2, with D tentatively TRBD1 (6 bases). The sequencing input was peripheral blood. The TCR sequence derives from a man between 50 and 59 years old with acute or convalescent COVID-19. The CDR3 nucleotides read TGTGCCAGCAGCCCGTCAGACAGGAACTATGGCTACACCTTC. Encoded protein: CASSPSDRNYGYTF.